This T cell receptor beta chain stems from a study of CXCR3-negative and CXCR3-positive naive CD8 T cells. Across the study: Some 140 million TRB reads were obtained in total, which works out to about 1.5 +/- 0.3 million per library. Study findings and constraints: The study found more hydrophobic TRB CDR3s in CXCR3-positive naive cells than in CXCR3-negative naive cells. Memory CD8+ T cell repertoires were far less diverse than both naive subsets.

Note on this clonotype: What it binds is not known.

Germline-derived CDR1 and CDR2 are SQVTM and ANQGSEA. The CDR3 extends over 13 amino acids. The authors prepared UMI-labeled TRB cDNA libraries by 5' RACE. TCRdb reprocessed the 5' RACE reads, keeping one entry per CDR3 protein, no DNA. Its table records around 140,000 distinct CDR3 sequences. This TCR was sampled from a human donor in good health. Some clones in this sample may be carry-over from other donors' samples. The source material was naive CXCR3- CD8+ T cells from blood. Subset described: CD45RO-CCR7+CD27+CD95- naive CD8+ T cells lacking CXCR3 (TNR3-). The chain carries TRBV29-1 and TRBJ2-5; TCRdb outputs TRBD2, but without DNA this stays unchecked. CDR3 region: CSVNGLEQETQYF.